Each of the 28 T cell receptor beta chains below was sequenced from the same sample in a study of CD4 T cells in relation to SARS-CoV-2 and coronaviruses. CD4+ T cells from unexposed donors were obtained before the COVID-19 pandemic (2011-2018). Sequencing was performed with immunoSEQ multiplex PCR; in TCRdb, only in-frame clones are kept and a portion is missing. The sample consists of about 59,000 clones, more than 80% of them appearing once. Sequencing was performed on memory CD4+ T cells from PBMCs. These receptors originate from a human donor in good health.

The chain combines TRBV7-2 with TRBJ2-6; TRBD1 agrees at 9 bases. The V gene's germline CDR1 is SGHTA and CDR2 FQGNSA. V trimming: 4 bases; J trimming: 12 bases; junction bases outside the gene matches: 7. CDR3 length: 14 amino acids. The DNA for the CDR3 is TGTGCCAGCAGCTCCCCAGGACAGGGGCCCGTCCTGACTTTC. Translated, it gives CASSSPGQGPVLTF.

A single count supports this clone. The chain joins TRBV5-1 to TRBJ1-1; unclear D gene. V was cut by 1 base and J by 1 base, with 11 bases left in between. This CDR3 has 15 residues. Germline CDR1 SGHRS, CDR2 YFSETQ. The CDR3: CASSLFGPTNTEAFF. DNA for the CDR3: TGCGCCAGCAGCTTGTTCGGACCTACGAACACTGAAGCTTTCTTT.

The chain links TRBV2 to TRBJ2-3, with 9 bases identical to TRBD2. CDR1 SNHLY and CDR2 FYNNEI come from the germline V gene. CDR3 length equals 14 residues. Unmatched junction bases numbered 7, after V lost 8 bases and J lost 4 bases. CDR3 coding DNA: TGTGCCAGCGGGCGGGAGGGCCCGCCAGATACGCAGTATTTT. Its translation: CASGREGPPDTQYF.

The chain combines TRBV27 with TRBJ1-2; D might be TRBD1 (5 bases). Germline-derived CDR1 and CDR2 are MNHEY and SMNVEV (reference sequence). The V and J ends lost 6 bases and 6 bases respectively, with 26 bases between them. The CDR3 spans 17 residues. CDR3: CASRLNLGLSGTDGYTF. The CDR3 DNA sequence: TGTGCCAGCAGACTTAACCTGGGACTCTCGGGTACAGATGGCTACACCTTC.

This chain joins TRBV5-1 and TRBJ1-2; D gene unclear. V shed 4 bases and J shed 0 bases, with 7 bases lying between them. There are 13 residues in the CDR3. Germline loops: CDR1 SGHRS, CDR2 YFSETQ. In DNA, the CDR3 is TGCGCCAGCAGCCCGCGGACTAACTATGGCTACACCTTC. This codes for CASSPRTNYGYTF.

The chain has TRBV19 and TRBJ2-5, with D tentatively TRBD1 (5 bases). V lost 3 bases and J 6 bases, leaving 14 bases between the germline ends. The germline V gene encodes CDR1 LNHDA and CDR2 SQIVND (reference sequence). The CDR3 extends over 14 amino acids. CDR3: CASSMGPGEQTQYF. As DNA, the CDR3 is TGTGCCAGTAGTATGGGGCCAGGTGAACAGACCCAGTACTTC.

The CDR3 nucleotides read TGTGCCAGCAGCCCGGGACAGAACCAAAAACTGTTTTTT. It specifies CASSPGQNQKLFF. This rearrangement joins TRBV3-1 (or the pseudogene TRBV3-2) to TRBJ1-4; 7 nucleotides agree with TRBD1. Looked up from germline, CDR1 is LGHDT and CDR2 is YNNKEL (reference sequence). J lost 9 bases, V lost 4 bases, and 5 bases had no gene match. The length of the CDR3 is 13 residues.

This rearrangement joins TRBV19 to TRBJ2-5; 7 bases agree with TRBD2. CDR3 length: 12 amino acids. The germline CDR1 and CDR2 sequences are LNHDA and SQIVND (reference sequence). J was trimmed by 7 bases and V by 3 bases; bases with no gene match: 2. This chain's CDR3 is CASSISGGTQYF. CDR3 sequence (DNA): TGTGCCAGTAGTATCTCGGGGGGGACCCAGTACTTC.

This clone was seen just once. This rearrangement joins TRBV19 to TRBJ2-2, with D possibly matching TRBD1 (6 bases). Germline V CDR1 and CDR2: LNHDA, SQIVND (reference sequence). The CDR3 extends over 21 amino acids. V lost 5 bases and J lost 2, with 30 bases in between. CDR3: CASSFRGPLAVATVNTGELFF. The CDR3 nucleotides are TGTGCCAGTAGTTTCAGGGGACCACTTGCCGTCGCGACAGTAAACACCGGGGAGCTGTTTTTT.

The genes are TRBV28 and TRBJ1-2; D unclear. From germline, CDR1 is MDHEN and CDR2 SYDVKM. V was cut by 1 base and J by 7 bases, with 16 bases left in between. The CDR3 has 15 amino acids. As DNA, the CDR3 is TGTGCCAGCAGTTTATTGAACGGCGCGACGAGTGGCTACACCTTC. Translating gives CASSLLNGATSGYTF.

This clone occurred a few times. This rearrangement joins TRBV12-3 or TRBV12-4 to TRBJ1-5; TRBD1 is a possible D gene (5 bases). The CDR3 covers 13 residues. The V gene lost 5 bases and the J gene lost 6 bases, with 11 bases spanning the gap. CDR3 region: CASSIDSLQPQHF. In DNA, the CDR3 is TGTGCCAGCAGTATCGACAGTCTTCAGCCCCAGCATTTT.

V is TRBV10-3 and J is TRBJ2-5, with a possible D match to TRBD1 (6 bases). CDR1 is ENHRY and CDR2 is SYGVKD in the germline V gene. The CDR3 spans 15 residues. Trimming pared 0 bases from V and 5 bases from J, leaving 13 bases between. CDR3 loop: CAISESTGLSETQYF. The CDR3 DNA sequence: TGTGCCATCAGTGAGTCTACAGGGCTGTCCGAGACCCAGTACTTC.

The chain carries TRBV18 and TRBJ2-1; D is unclear. The germline V gene encodes CDR1 KGHSH and CDR2 LQKENI. Trimming removed 6 bases from V and 10 bases from J, with 16 bases in between. The length of the CDR3 is 13 residues. The DNA of the CDR3 is TGTGCCAGCTCCAACCAAGGCCTCAGGGAGCAGTTCTTC. Translating it yields CASSNQGLREQFF.

This chain uses TRBV3-1 (or the pseudogene TRBV3-2) with TRBJ2-5; TRBD2 aligns across 11 bases. This CDR3 has 16 residues. V shed 4 bases and J 5 bases; nucleotides not matched to a gene: 9. The V gene's germline CDR1 is LGHDT and CDR2 YNNKEL (reference sequence). DNA of the CDR3: TGTGCCAGCAGCCTCATTAGCGGGAGGGCCCTGGAGACCCAGTACTTC. Protein: CASSLISGRALETQYF.

This clone was observed once. The J gene is TRBJ2-5, the V gene TRBV5-1; D gene uncertain. Per the germline V gene, CDR1 is SGHRS and CDR2 is YFSETQ. Trimming pared 2 bases from V and 3 bases from J, leaving 8 bases between. CDR3 length: 13 amino acids. CDR3 nucleotide sequence: TGCGCCAGCAGCTTTGGAGCTAAAGAGACCCAGTACTTC. Its translation is CASSFGAKETQYF.

CDR3 DNA: TGTGCCAGCCTGGACACTCAAAATTGGAACACCGGGGAGCTGTTTTTT. Its translation is CASLDTQNWNTGELFF. The chain is built from TRBV19 and TRBJ2-2; weak D call: TRBD1 (5 bases). Germline CDR1 is LNHDA and CDR2 is SQIVND (reference sequence). Trimming removed 9 bases at V and 1 base at J, with 18 bases between. CDR3 length: 16 residues.

This sequence joins TRBV6-5 and TRBJ2-6; no reliable D call. The CDR3 covers 14 residues. Germline assignment: CDR1 MNHEY and CDR2 SVGAGI. Trimming cost V 6 bases and J 0 bases, with 6 bases left between them. CDR3 amino acids: CASRTNSGANVLTF. DNA of the CDR3: TGTGCCAGCAGGACAAACTCTGGGGCCAACGTCCTGACTTTC.

The rearrangement links TRBV5-6 to TRBJ2-1; D remains ambiguous. CDR1 and CDR2 (germline): SGHDT, YYEEEE. This CDR3 has 13 residues. V lost 0 bases to trimming and J lost 6 bases, with 7 bases between them. This CDR3 reads CASSLVLSNEQFF. The CDR3 DNA sequence: TGTGCCAGCAGCTTGGTTCTGTCCAATGAGCAGTTCTTC. The full variable domain, its missing parts supplied by reference TRBV5-6 and TRBJ2-1, is DAGVTQSPTHLIKTRGQQVTLRCSPKSGHDTVSWYQQALGQGPQFIFQYYEEEERQRGNFPDRFSGHQFPNYSSELNVNALLLGDSALYLCASSLVLSNEQFFGPGTRLTVL.

The chain joins TRBV7-2 to TRBJ2-7; TRBD2 matches 13 bases. Germline V lookup: CDR1 SGHTA, CDR2 FQGNSA. J was trimmed by 4 bases and V by 2 bases; bases with no gene match: 2. The CDR3 loop spans 15 amino acids. CDR3 in amino acids: CASSLRTSGRYEQYF. CDR3 nucleotides: TGTGCCAGCAGCTTACGGACTAGCGGGAGATACGAGCAGTACTTC.

This chain connects TRBV9 to TRBJ2-5; weak D call: TRBD1 (5 bases). From germline, CDR1 is SGDLS and CDR2 YYNGEE. The CDR3 is 14 residues long. V was pared by 0 bases and J by 4 bases, with 10 bases between. CDR3 sequence reads: CASSVGAGLETQYF. Written as DNA, the CDR3 is TGTGCCAGCAGCGTAGGAGCAGGGCTAGAGACCCAGTACTTC.

The J gene is TRBJ1-6, the V gene TRBV2; D possibly corresponds to TRBD1 (5 bases). From germline, CDR1 is SNHLY and CDR2 FYNNEI. The germline V and J ends were trimmed by 5 bases and 9 bases, with 14 bases remaining between them. The CDR3 is 14 amino acids. The DNA of the CDR3 is TGTGCCAGCAGTAGAGCAGGGAAGGGTTCACCCCTCCACTTT. The encoded protein is CASSRAGKGSPLHF.

The chain is built from TRBV18 and TRBJ1-2; tentative D call: TRBD1 (6 bases). The CDR3 sequence is 13 residues long. V lost 3 bases, J lost 6 bases, and 11 bases lay in between. CDR1 is KGHSH and CDR2 is LQKENI in the germline V gene. CDR3 nucleotide sequence: TGTGCCAGCTCACCGAGGACAGTAAATGGCTACACCTTC. Protein product: CASSPRTVNGYTF.

The V and J genes are TRBV12-3 or TRBV12-4 and TRBJ2-4; unclear D gene. V was clipped by 6 bases and J by 9 bases, with 9 bases between them. The CDR3 is 11 amino acids. The CDR3 here is CASSHGIIQYF. The CDR3 nucleotides are TGTGCCAGCAGCCATGGCATCATTCAGTACTTC.

This chain uses TRBV3-1 (or the pseudogene TRBV3-2) with TRBJ2-1, with TRBD2 matching over 9 bases. The ends lost 0 bases at V and 6 bases at J; junction bases unmatched: 3. Germline CDR1 and CDR2: LGHDT and YNNKEL (reference sequence). The CDR3 spans 15 residues. The CDR3 bases are TGTGCCAGCAGCCAAGAGGCGACTAGCGGCAATGAGCAGTTCTTC. Its protein product is CASSQEATSGNEQFF.

The chain combines TRBV2 with TRBJ2-5; D is unclear. V was pared by 1 base and J by 7 bases, with 7 bases between. This CDR3 is built from 12 residues. Germline V lookup: CDR1 SNHLY, CDR2 FYNNEI. DNA of the CDR3: TGTGCCAGCAGTGAAGGCCTGTCGACCCAGTACTTC. This translates into CASSEGLSTQYF.

This rearrangement joins TRBV7-9 to TRBJ2-3; TRBD2 is a possible D gene (7 bases). The CDR3 has 16 residues. The V gene lost 3 bases and the J gene lost 0 bases, with 13 bases spanning the gap. The germline V gene has CDR1 SEHNR and CDR2 FQNEAQ (reference sequence). CDR3 protein: CASSLGGASSTDTQYF. The CDR3 region has the DNA TGTGCCAGCAGCTTGGGGGGGGCTAGCAGCACAGATACGCAGTATTTT.

The J gene is TRBJ1-2, the V gene TRBV2; D gene unclear. Trimming cost V 6 bases and J 0 bases, with 14 bases left between them. Germline lookup yields CDR1 SNHLY and CDR2 FYNNEI. This CDR3 comprises 15 residues. This chain's CDR3 is CASRRVVAANYGYTF. CDR3 sequence (DNA): TGTGCCAGCAGGCGGGTAGTGGCAGCTAACTATGGCTACACCTTC. The full variable domain, completed using reference TRBV2 and TRBJ1-2, is EPEVTQTPSHQVTQMGQEVILRCVPISNHLYFYWYRQILGQKVEFLVSFYNNEISEKSEIFDDQFSVERPDGSNFTLKIRSTKLEDSAMYFCASRRVVAANYGYTFGSGTRLTVV.

The J gene is TRBJ1-1, the V gene TRBV7-2; D remains ambiguous. The CDR3 loop spans 11 amino acids. Looked up from germline, CDR1 is SGHTA and CDR2 is FQGNSA. V gave up 1 base and J gave up 8 bases, with 5 bases separating them. In DNA form, the CDR3 reads TGTGCCAGCAGCTTAGTGACAGAAGCTTTCTTT. Protein product: CASSLVTEAFF.